This is a list of T cell receptor beta chains from one sample in a study of CD8 T cells in ankylosing spondylitis. TCRdb used MiXCR to reprocess the 5' RACE reads, holding one entry per CDR3 protein. The profile shows about 320,000 distinct CDR3 sequences, around a tenth of them singletons. The specimen was blood, either unsorted or a sorted T cell fraction (not recorded which). Source of these receptors: a female donor with ankylosing spondylitis or in good health (not recorded which). CDR3s include the opening cysteine and the closing phenylalanine or tryptophan. The D gene is left open where the match is weak. For some rows the clone size is stated as once, few or many, or as a class when expanded; others skip it.

clone size	D gene	V gene	J gene	CDR3 protein	CDR3 DNA
many	-	TRBV18	TRBJ2-4	CASSPGGENIQYF	TGTGCCAGCTCACCCGGGGGTGAAAACATTCAGTACTTC
-	TRBD2	TRBV2	TRBJ2-2	CASLSGGSYGELFF	TGTGCCAGCTTAAGCGGGGGGTCGTACGGGGAGCTGTTTTTT
many	-	TRBV10-2	TRBJ1-4	CASSEVTGFLEKLFF	TGCGCCAGCAGTGAAGTAACAGGTTTCTTGGAAAAACTGTTTTTT
-	TRBD1	TRBV5-1	TRBJ1-4	CASSTGTVNEKLFF	TGCGCCAGCAGTACCGGGACAGTGAATGAAAAACTGTTTTTT
-	-	TRBV6-2/TRBV6-3	TRBJ2-3	CASSALISGGYTDTQYF	TGTGCCAGCAGTGCGCTCATCAGTGGGGGGTACACAGATACGCAGTATTTT
many	TRBD1	TRBV20-1	TRBJ1-1	CSASGQGEGDTEAFF	TGCAGTGCTTCTGGACAGGGGGAGGGAGACACTGAAGCTTTCTTT
many	-	TRBV11-2	TRBJ2-6	CASSQSTGFSGANVLTF	TGTGCCAGCAGCCAATCGACGGGATTCTCTGGGGCCAACGTCCTGACTTTC
many	-	TRBV7-8	TRBJ1-5	CASSLARYPGQNPYQPQHF	TGTGCCAGCAGCTTAGCGCGCTATCCAGGGCAGAATCCTTATCAGCCCCAGCATTTT
-	-	TRBV18	TRBJ2-7	CASSPYREYYEQYF	TGTGCCAGCTCGCCTTACAGGGAGTACTACGAGCAGTACTTC
many	-	TRBV20-1	TRBJ2-1	CSARPQLGEQFF	TGCAGTGCTAGACCTCAACTCGGCGAGCAGTTCTTC
many	TRBD1	TRBV10-3	TRBJ1-6	CAISGQGNNSPLHF	TGTGCCATCAGTGGACAGGGGAATAATTCACCCCTCCACTTT
many	-	TRBV5-1	TRBJ2-1	CASSLVIRELYNEQFF	TGCGCCAGCAGCTTGGTAATCCGGGAGCTCTACAATGAGCAGTTCTTC
-	TRBD1	TRBV20-1	TRBJ2-4	CSARGQGQNIQYF	TGCAGTGCTAGGGGACAGGGGCAAAACATTCAGTACTTC
many	-	TRBV9	TRBJ2-2	CASSVEGWTGELFF	TGTGCCAGCAGCGTAGAGGGGTGGACCGGGGAGCTGTTTTTT
many	TRBD1	TRBV20-1	TRBJ1-6	CSARIPGQGGSPLHF	TGCAGTGCTAGAATACCGGGACAGGGAGGTTCACCCCTCCACTTT
many	TRBD1	TRBV20-1	TRBJ2-1	CSAILLLVQGEQFF	TGCAGTGCTATCCTCTTACTCGTACAGGGGGAGCAGTTCTTC
many	TRBD1	TRBV5-1	TRBJ2-6	CASSLVTGVGFSSGANVPTF	TGCGCCAGCAGCTTGGTGACAGGGGTTGGGTTTTCCTCTGGGGCCAACGTCCCGACTTTC
-	TRBD1	TRBV16	TRBJ1-2	CASTGQLYGYTF	TGTGCCAGCACGGGACAGCTCTATGGCTACACCTTC
many	TRBD1	TRBV4-2	TRBJ1-2	CASSPSGGNGYTF	TGTGCCAGCAGCCCATCAGGGGGAAATGGCTACACCTTC
many	TRBD1	TRBV20-1	TRBJ2-2	CSASGFPGQKMNTGELFF	TGCAGTGCTAGTGGCTTCCCGGGACAGAAAATGAACACCGGGGAGCTGTTTTTT
many	-	TRBV6-6	TRBJ1-1	CASSDRAVAEAFF	TGTGCCAGCAGTGACCGAGCGGTCGCTGAAGCTTTCTTT
many	TRBD2	TRBV20-1	TRBJ2-3	CSARVGLAGTINTDTQYF	TGCAGTGCTAGAGTTGGCCTAGCGGGGACGATAAACACAGATACGCAGTATTTT
many	-	TRBV6-5	TRBJ2-5	CASSSGLGYPRETQYF	TGTGCCAGCAGTTCTGGACTTGGGTACCCGAGAGAGACCCAGTACTTC
-	TRBD1	TRBV24-1	TRBJ1-2	CATSDPGQGSYGYTF	TGTGCCACCAGTGATCCTGGACAGGGCAGTTATGGCTACACCTTC
many	-	TRBV20-1	TRBJ2-5	CSSQAGETQYF	TGCAGCTCTCAAGCTGGGGAGACCCAGTACTTC
many	TRBD1	TRBV20-1	TRBJ2-7	CSGRAGGIHEQYF	TGCAGTGGAAGGGCAGGGGGCATCCACGAGCAGTACTTC
-	TRBD1	TRBV7-2	TRBJ2-7	CASSPDRAGSYEQYF	TGTGCCAGCAGCCCCGACAGGGCTGGGTCCTACGAGCAGTACTTC
few	TRBD2	TRBV27	TRBJ2-1	CASSLYGTSGRYGIENEQFF	TGTGCCAGCAGTTTATACGGGACTAGCGGGAGGTATGGTATAGAGAATGAGCAGTTCTTC
many	-	TRBV29-1	TRBJ2-7	CSAMTAYEQYF	TGCAGCGCCATGACAGCGTACGAGCAGTACTTC
-	-	TRBV5-1	TRBJ2-7	CASSALGTGSSYEQYF	TGCGCCAGCAGCGCCTTAGGGACTGGGAGCTCCTACGAGCAGTACTTC
-	-	TRBV5-5	TRBJ1-3	CASSSRPSGNTIYF	TGTGCCAGCAGCTCCCGTCCGTCTGGAAACACCATATATTTT
many	TRBD1	TRBV29-1	TRBJ1-4	CSVRQGTTNEKLFF	TGCAGCGTCCGACAGGGGACGACTAATGAAAAACTGTTTTTT
few	TRBD2	TRBV6-6	TRBJ2-5	CASKTSGGETQYF	TGTGCCAGCAAGACTAGCGGGGGTGAGACCCAGTACTTC
many	-	TRBV5-1	TRBJ2-3	CASSLGRGDTQYF	TGCGCCAGCAGCTTAGGCAGGGGAGATACGCAGTATTTT
many	-	TRBV27	TRBJ1-5	CASSSPGWPQHF	TGTGCCAGCAGTTCGCCGGGGTGGCCCCAGCATTTT
many	-	TRBV5-6	TRBJ2-5	CASSSLGGNDQETQYF	TGTGCCAGCAGCTCCCTCGGGGGTAACGACCAAGAGACCCAGTACTTC
-	TRBD2	TRBV15	TRBJ2-1	CATSSFPMGAGGTQQFF	TGTGCCACCAGCAGCTTCCCGATGGGAGCGGGAGGGACCCAGCAGTTCTTC
many	TRBD2	TRBV7-9	TRBJ2-1	CASSLGLRYNEQFF	TGTGCCAGCAGCTTGGGACTACGATACAATGAGCAGTTCTTC
few	TRBD1	TRBV27	TRBJ2-2	CASSLKSIGQGYTGELFF	TGTGCCAGCAGTTTAAAGAGTATAGGACAGGGGTACACCGGGGAGCTGTTTTTT
-	-	TRBV6-6	TRBJ1-1	CASSSQRFEAFF	TGTGCCAGCAGCTCCCAACGGTTTGAAGCTTTCTTT
many	TRBD1	TRBV27	TRBJ1-6	CASSFMAGGNSPLHF	TGTGCCAGCAGTTTCATGGCAGGGGGAAATTCACCCCTCCACTTT
many	-	TRBV20-1	TRBJ1-2	CSALSRGVFYGYTF	TGCAGTGCCCTCTCCCGGGGAGTTTTCTATGGCTACACCTTC
-	-	TRBV20-1	TRBJ2-1	CSAKKRPGGTVYNAQFF	TGCAGTGCTAAAAAGAGACCCGGTGGCACCGTCTACAATGCGCAGTTCTTC
many	TRBD2	TRBV27	TRBJ2-1	CASSLGPTGRGDNEQFF	TGTGCCAGCAGTTTAGGCCCCACCGGGAGGGGAGACAATGAGCAGTTCTTC
-	-	TRBV20-1	TRBJ2-7	CSARDPSRASYEQYF	TGCAGTGCTAGAGATCCTAGCAGAGCGTCCTACGAGCAGTACTTC
many	-	TRBV27	TRBJ2-3	CASSLRWSDTQYF	TGTGCCAGCAGTCTGAGGTGGTCCGATACGCAGTATTTT
many	-	TRBV7-8	TRBJ2-3	CASSLEGSANTQYF	TGTGCCAGCAGCTTAGAAGGGAGTGCAAATACGCAGTATTTT
many	-	TRBV5-1	TRBJ2-1	CASSLLVSNEQFF	TGCGCCAGCAGCTTGCTAGTCTCCAATGAGCAGTTCTTC
few	-	TRBV5-1	TRBJ2-7	CASSPPEVGYEQYF	TGCGCCAGCAGCCCCCCGGAGGTTGGTTACGAGCAGTACTTC
many	-	TRBV27	TRBJ2-3	CASTGGTTDTQYF	TGTGCCAGCACTGGAGGAACCACAGATACGCAGTATTTT
few	TRBD1	TRBV15	TRBJ2-7	CATRRGTGSSQQYF	TGTGCCACCAGAAGAGGGACAGGGTCCTCACAGCAGTACTTC
many	TRBD1	TRBV20-1	TRBJ1-1	CSARDRGQSLSTEAFF	TGCAGTGCTAGAGATAGGGGACAGTCTTTGAGCACTGAAGCTTTCTTT